This passage covers 8 T cell receptor beta chains from one sample sequenced in a study of shared clonotypes between healthy human individuals. Sequenced by immunoSEQ multiplex PCR; TCRdb stores in-frame clones only, minus some. The sample records about 690,000 clones, around 90% being singletons. The sample was memory CD8+ T cells from PBMCs. The subset denotes: CD45RO+ cells pooled with CCR7-negative TemRA cells. The receptors originated from a man younger than 35 in good health. Some clones in this sample may be carry-over from other donors' samples.

The chain employs TRBV18 and TRBJ2-1; maybe TRBD1 (6 bases). The V and J ends lost 10 bases and 2 bases respectively, with 15 bases between them. The CDR3 is made up of 14 amino acids. CDR1 and CDR2 from the germline V gene are KGHSH and LQKENI. DNA for the CDR3: TGTGCCACCCATGGGGGCTCGGCCTACAATGAGCAGTTCTTC. Its protein product is CATHGGSAYNEQFF.

The chain uses TRBV9 and TRBJ2-7, with TRBD2 matching 7 bases. Germline values: CDR1 SGDLS, CDR2 YYNGEE. The CDR3 consists of 15 residues. Germline trimming cut 0 bases from V and 7 bases from J; bases unmatched to any gene: 10. The CDR3 nucleotides read TGTGCCAGCAGCGTAGCGGTAACGGGAGGTGGAGAGCAGTACTTC. Protein product: CASSVAVTGGGEQYF.

The V and J genes are TRBV2 and TRBJ2-3; 11 nucleotides line up with TRBD2. After removal of 10 bases from V and 4 bases from J, the junction contained 4 bases not matched to a gene. Germline CDR1 is SNHLY and CDR2 is FYNNEI. The CDR3 consists of 13 residues. As DNA, the CDR3 is TGTGCCACGGGACTAGCGGTGCCAGATACGCAGTATTTT. Amino acids: CATGLAVPDTQYF.

This clone was counted many times. This chain links TRBV7-2 with TRBJ1-1, with D uncertain. The V end lost 0 bases, the J end lost 4 bases, and 9 bases lay between the germline ends. The CDR3 runs 14 residues. Germline CDR1 is SGHTA and CDR2 is FQGNSA. The CDR3 sequence is CASSLASRGTEAFF. As DNA, the CDR3 is TGTGCCAGCAGCTTAGCCTCGAGAGGCACTGAAGCTTTCTTT.

The V and J genes are TRBV19 and TRBJ2-7; D assignment may be TRBD1 or TRBD2 (6 bases each). The CDR3 is 14 residues long. Trimming removed 10 bases at V and 0 bases at J, with 16 bases between. CDR1 is LNHDA, CDR2 SQIVND, per germline (reference sequence). The DNA of the CDR3 is TGTGCCATTCCTGTCGGGGGCGACTCCTACGAGCAGTACTTC. It translates to CAIPVGGDSYEQYF.

This chain connects TRBV7-9 to TRBJ1-1; 9 bases are shared with TRBD1. Germline loops: CDR1 SEHNR, CDR2 FQNEAQ (reference sequence). This CDR3 is built from 14 residues. After removal of 5 bases from V and 7 bases from J, the junction contained 8 bases not matched to a gene. The CDR3 DNA is TGTGCCAGCAGCGTGGGACAGGGAATCGGTGAAGCTTTCTTT. It encodes CASSVGQGIGEAFF. Variable domain in full (rest from reference TRBV7-9 and TRBJ1-1): DTGVSQNPRHKITKRGQNVTFRCDPISEHNRLYWYRQTLGQGPEFLTYFQNEAQLEKSRLLSDRFSAERPKGSFSTLEIQRTEQGDSAMYLCASSVGQGIGEAFFGQGTRLTVV.

The V and J genes are TRBV28 and TRBJ1-5, with D possibly being TRBD1 (5 bases). The V end lost 9 bases, the J end lost 3 bases, and 9 bases lay between the germline ends. The germline V gene encodes CDR1 MDHEN and CDR2 SYDVKM. The CDR3 covers 12 residues. The CDR3: CASGGDNQPQHF. The CDR3 DNA reads TGTGCCAGTGGGGGGGACAATCAGCCCCAGCATTTT. Using reference TRBV28 and TRBJ1-5 for the parts outside the CDR3, the full variable domain is DVKVTQSSRYLVKRTGEKVFLECVQDMDHENMFWYRQDPGLGLRLIYFSYDVKMKEKGDIPEGYSVSREKKERFSLILESASTNQTSMYLCASGGDNQPQHFGDGTRLSIL.

This chain joins TRBV28 and TRBJ2-1, with TRBD2 matching 9 bases. The CDR3 covers 19 residues. V was clipped by 1 base and J by 0 bases; unmatched bases: 10. Germline CDR1 and CDR2: MDHEN and SYDVKM. The chain's CDR3 is CASSLSGRLAASSYNEQFF. The CDR3 bases are TGTGCCAGCAGTTTATCGGGGCGACTAGCGGCGAGCTCCTACAATGAGCAGTTCTTC.